A single TCR beta chain is shown here with its context. The target antigen is unknown. cDNA encoding TCR beta was synthesized via 5'RACE template switching incorporating UMIs. TCRdb re-called the 5' RACE reads; one entry per CDR3 protein, DNA not given. This listing includes 300,000 to 500,000 distinct CDR3 sequences. The CDR3 spans 14 residues. This sample stems from a study of T cells expressing NK-cell markers. Study-level points and caveats: There were a few donors in whom these clonotypes also led the CD3+CD56-NKG2C+ fraction.

The clonotype originates from a woman between 50 and 59 years old in good health. Sample: blood T cells: a sorted CD56 or NKG2C T cell subset, CD4+ or CD8+ T cells, or bulk PBMC T cells (not recorded which). This rearrangement joins TRBV12-3 or TRBV12-4 to TRBJ1-5; TCRdb picks TRBD1, but there is no DNA to check that call. The CDR3 sequence: CASSLGRGVPSQHF.